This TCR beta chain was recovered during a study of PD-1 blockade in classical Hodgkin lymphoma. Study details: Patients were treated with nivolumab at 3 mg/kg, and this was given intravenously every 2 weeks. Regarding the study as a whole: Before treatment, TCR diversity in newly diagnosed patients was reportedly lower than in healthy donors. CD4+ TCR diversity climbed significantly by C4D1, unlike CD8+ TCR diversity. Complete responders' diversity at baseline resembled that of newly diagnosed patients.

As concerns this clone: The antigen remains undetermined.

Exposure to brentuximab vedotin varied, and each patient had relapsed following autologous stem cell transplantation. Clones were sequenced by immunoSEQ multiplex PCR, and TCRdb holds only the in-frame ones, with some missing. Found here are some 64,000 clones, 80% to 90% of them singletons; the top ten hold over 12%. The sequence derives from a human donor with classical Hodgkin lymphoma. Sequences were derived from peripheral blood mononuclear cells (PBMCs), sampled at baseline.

CDR3 protein: CASSLSRGDEQFF. The DNA for the CDR3 is TGTGCCAGCAGCTTGTCTCGTGGGGATGAGCAGTTCTTC. V and J are TRBV7-6 and TRBJ2-1; D not certain. This CDR3 has 13 amino acids. Trimming stripped 3 bases from V and 8 bases from J, with 11 bases between. The germline V gene has CDR1 SGHVS and CDR2 FNYEAQ.